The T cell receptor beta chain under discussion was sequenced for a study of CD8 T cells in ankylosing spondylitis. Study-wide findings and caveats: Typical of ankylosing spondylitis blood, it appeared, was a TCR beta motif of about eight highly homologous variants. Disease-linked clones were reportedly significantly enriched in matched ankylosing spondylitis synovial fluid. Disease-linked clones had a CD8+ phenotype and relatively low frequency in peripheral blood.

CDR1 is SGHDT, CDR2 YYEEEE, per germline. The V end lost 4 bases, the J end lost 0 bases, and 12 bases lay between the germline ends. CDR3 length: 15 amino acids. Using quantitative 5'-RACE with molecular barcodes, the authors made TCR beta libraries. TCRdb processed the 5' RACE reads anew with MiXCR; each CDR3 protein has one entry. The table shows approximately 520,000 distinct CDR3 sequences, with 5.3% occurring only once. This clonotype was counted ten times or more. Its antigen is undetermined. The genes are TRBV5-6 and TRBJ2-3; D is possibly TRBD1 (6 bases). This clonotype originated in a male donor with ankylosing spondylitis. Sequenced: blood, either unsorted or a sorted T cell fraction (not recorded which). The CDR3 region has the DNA TGTGCCAGCAGCCATGGACAGTTTAGCACAGATACGCAGTATTTT. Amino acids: CASSHGQFSTDTQYF.